This TCR beta chain was sequenced during a study of blood T cell repertoires in COVID-19. Libraries were prepared by immunoSEQ multiplex PCR; TCRdb keeps only in-frame clonotypes and omits some of them. The sample records more than 200,000 clones, about 87% being singletons. This CDR3 has 13 residues. CDR1 SNHLY and CDR2 FYNNEI come from the germline V gene. The V end lost 6 bases, the J end lost 4 bases, and 10 bases lay between the germline ends. V usage is TRBV2 and J usage is TRBJ1-3, with D possibly being TRBD1 (5 bases). Sequenced sample: PBMCs or T cells enriched from blood (not recorded which). The origin of this receptor is a woman aged 50 to 65 who had recovered from COVID-19. The CDR3 here is CASRDRSGNTIYF. The DNA for the CDR3 is TGTGCCAGCAGAGACAGATCAGGAAACACCATATATTTT.